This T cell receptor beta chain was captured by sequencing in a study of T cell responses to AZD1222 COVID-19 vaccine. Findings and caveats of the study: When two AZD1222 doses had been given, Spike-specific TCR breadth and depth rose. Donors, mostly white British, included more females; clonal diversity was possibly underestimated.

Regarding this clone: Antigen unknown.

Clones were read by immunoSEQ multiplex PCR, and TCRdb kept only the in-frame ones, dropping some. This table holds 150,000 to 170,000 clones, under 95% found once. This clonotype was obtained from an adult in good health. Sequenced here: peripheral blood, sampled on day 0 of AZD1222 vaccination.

For the CDR3, the DNA is TGTGCCAGCAGCCCAAAAAGAAGCACTGAAGCTTTCTTT. Its translation is CASSPKRSTEAFF. This chain uses TRBV11-2 with TRBJ1-1; D gene ambiguous. The V and J ends lost 5 bases and 4 bases respectively, with 11 bases between them. The CDR3 spans 13 residues. The germline V gene encodes CDR1 SGHAT and CDR2 FQNNGV.